The clone carrying this TCR beta chain has only a few counts. Its antigen remains unknown. The sample belongs to a study of T cell responses to AZD1222 COVID-19 vaccine. Study-level results: Vaccine-associated CD4 TCRs ranged over spike, dominating at 160-218 and 743-854. No repertoire was sampled before or during the peak T cell response, only after it.

Generated by immunoSEQ multiplex PCR, the TCRdb table keeps only in-frame clones and is missing some. The sample gives some 110,000 clones, roughly 84% of which show up once; about 9.5% is in the top ten. This TCR came from an adult in good health. Source: peripheral blood, taken on day 0 of AZD1222 vaccination.

Here the CDR3 reads CAISPGPNEKLFF. CDR3 coding DNA: TGTGCCATCAGCCCTGGACCTAATGAAAAACTGTTTTTT. This chain joins TRBV10-3 and TRBJ1-4; D gene uncertain. Trimming shortened V by 6 bases and J by 3 bases, and 8 bases separated the two germline ends. Germline values: CDR1 ENHRY, CDR2 SYGVKD. The CDR3 consists of 13 residues.